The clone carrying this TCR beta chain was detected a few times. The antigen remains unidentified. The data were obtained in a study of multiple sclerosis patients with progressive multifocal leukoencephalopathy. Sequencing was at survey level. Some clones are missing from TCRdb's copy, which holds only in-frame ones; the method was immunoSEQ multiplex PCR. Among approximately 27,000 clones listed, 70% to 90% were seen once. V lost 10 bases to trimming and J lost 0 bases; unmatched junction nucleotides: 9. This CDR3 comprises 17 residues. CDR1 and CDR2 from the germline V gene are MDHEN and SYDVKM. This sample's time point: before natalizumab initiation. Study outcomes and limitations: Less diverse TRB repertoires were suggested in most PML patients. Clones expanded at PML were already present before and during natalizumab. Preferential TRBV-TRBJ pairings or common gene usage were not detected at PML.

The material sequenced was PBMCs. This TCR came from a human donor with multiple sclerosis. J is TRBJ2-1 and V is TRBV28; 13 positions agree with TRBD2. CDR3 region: CATLGLAGLHSYNEQFF. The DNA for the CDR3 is TGTGCCACCTTGGGACTAGCGGGGCTCCACTCCTACAATGAGCAGTTCTTC.